These 2 T cell receptor beta chains share one sample of origin, sequenced in a study of CD8 T cells in Susac syndrome. A quantity of roughly 0.5 to 1 ug RNA underwent reverse transcription using random hexamers. TCRdb re-analysed the immunoSEQ multiplex PCR reads in MiXCR, keeping a single row per CDR3 protein. The data hold about 60,000 distinct CDR3 sequences, with 90% to 95% observed a single time. Specimen: CD8+ T cells from PBMCs. These receptors all stem from a human donor in good health.

V usage is TRBV7-9 and J usage is TRBJ2-1; 9 bases fit TRBD2. The J segment lost 4 bases and the V segment lost 10 bases, leaving 8 bases of the junction unmatched. Germline V gene data show CDR1 as SEHNR and CDR2 as FQNEAQ (reference sequence). The CDR3 has 14 residues. CDR3 sequence reads: CATGGGAFYNEQFF. As DNA, the CDR3 is TGTGCCACAGGCGGGGGGGCCTTTTACAATGAGCAGTTCTTC.

The chain has TRBV4-3 and TRBJ2-1; TRBD1 agrees at 7 bases. Germline V gene lookup returns CDR1 LGHNA and CDR2 YSLEER. This CDR3 contains 16 residues. The trim removed 0 bases at V and 2 bases at J, leaving 4 bases unmatched. The CDR3 nucleotides are TGCGCCAGCAGCCAAGACGACAGGGTGCCCTACAATGAGCAGTTCTTC. This sequence encodes CASSQDDRVPYNEQFF.